The rows below give T cell receptor beta chains drawn from one sample of a study of T-cell reconstitution after alpha-beta-depleted transplantation in children. MiXCR, run by TCRdb on the PCR reads, gives a single entry per CDR3 protein. The data contain 90,000 to 100,000 distinct CDR3 sequences, roughly a quarter of them singletons. The material was PBMCs, obtained before TCRalphabeta/CD19-depleted stem cell transplant. All receptors come from a boy aged 2 to 10 with acute lymphoblastic leukemia, due to receive a stem cell transplant. The CDR3 runs from the conserved cysteine through the conserved F or W. Fields, in order: J gene, V gene, clone size, D gene, CDR3 protein, CDR3 DNA. A D gene is named only where the DNA matches it firmly. Only part of the rows carry a size: once, few, many, or a class if the clone is expanded.

j_call: TRBJ2-5; v_call: TRBV28; clone_size: .; d_call: TRBD2; cdr3_aa: CASSSGTSSQETQYF; cdr3_nt: TGTGCCAGCAGTTCCGGGACTAGCAGCCAAGAGACCCAGTACTTC
j_call: TRBJ2-3; v_call: TRBV18; clone_size: .; d_call: TRBD2; cdr3_aa: CASIPGLAADTQYF; cdr3_nt: TGTGCCAGTATACCGGGACTAGCAGCCGATACGCAGTATTTT
j_call: TRBJ1-5; v_call: TRBV20-1; clone_size: few; d_call: .; cdr3_aa: CSATDSNQPQHF; cdr3_nt: TGCAGTGCTACAGATAGTAATCAGCCCCAGCATTTT
j_call: TRBJ2-1; v_call: TRBV28; clone_size: .; d_call: TRBD1; cdr3_aa: CASSSWDRVKDNEQFF; cdr3_nt: TGTGCCAGCAGTTCGTGGGACAGGGTAAAGGACAATGAGCAGTTCTTC
j_call: TRBJ2-3; v_call: TRBV12-3/TRBV12-4; clone_size: few; d_call: .; cdr3_aa: CASSYRLPSTDTQYF; cdr3_nt: TGTGCCAGCAGTTACCGACTGCCATCCACAGATACGCAGTATTTT
j_call: TRBJ2-5; v_call: TRBV12-3/TRBV12-4; clone_size: .; d_call: TRBD2; cdr3_aa: CASSLDGGGSETQYF; cdr3_nt: TGTGCCAGCAGTTTAGATGGGGGAGGGTCGGAGACCCAGTACTTC
j_call: TRBJ2-7; v_call: TRBV7-3; clone_size: few; d_call: .; cdr3_aa: CASSLFPGGTFFEQYF; cdr3_nt: TGTGCCAGCAGCTTATTCCCAGGGGGGACCTTCTTCGAGCAGTACTTC
j_call: TRBJ2-1; v_call: TRBV29-1; clone_size: .; d_call: TRBD1; cdr3_aa: CSVVTGTGVGNEQFF; cdr3_nt: TGCAGCGTAGTCACCGGGACAGGGGTGGGTAATGAGCAGTTCTTC
j_call: TRBJ2-2; v_call: TRBV10-3; clone_size: many; d_call: .; cdr3_aa: CAISESWGSTNTGELFF; cdr3_nt: TGTGCCATCAGTGAGTCTTGGGGGTCTACGAACACCGGGGAGCTGTTTTTT
j_call: TRBJ2-7; v_call: TRBV7-2; clone_size: .; d_call: .; cdr3_aa: CASSFPTASYEQYF; cdr3_nt: TGTGCCAGCAGCTTTCCGACAGCCTCCTACGAGCAGTACTTC
j_call: TRBJ1-4; v_call: TRBV20-1; clone_size: .; d_call: TRBD1; cdr3_aa: CSAFDRGSEKLFF; cdr3_nt: TGCAGTGCCTTTGACAGGGGAAGCGAAAAACTGTTTTTT
j_call: TRBJ2-3; v_call: TRBV11-3; clone_size: .; d_call: .; cdr3_aa: CASSLGGGGGPTDTQYF; cdr3_nt: TGTGCCAGCAGCTTAGGAGGTGGCGGAGGGCCTACAGATACGCAGTATTTT
j_call: TRBJ1-1; v_call: TRBV28; clone_size: .; d_call: .; cdr3_aa: CASSPTRVPEAFF; cdr3_nt: TGTGCCAGCAGCCCGACTAGGGTCCCTGAAGCTTTCTTT
j_call: TRBJ2-7; v_call: TRBV29-1; clone_size: many; d_call: .; cdr3_aa: CSVKDGAREQYF; cdr3_nt: TGCAGCGTGAAAGATGGGGCGCGAGAGCAGTACTTC
j_call: TRBJ2-7; v_call: TRBV28; clone_size: many; d_call: TRBD2; cdr3_aa: CASSPSLAGYEQYF; cdr3_nt: TGTGCCAGCAGTCCGTCACTAGCGGGGTACGAGCAGTACTTC
j_call: TRBJ2-1; v_call: TRBV2; clone_size: .; d_call: .; cdr3_aa: CASGRNGQPYNEQFF; cdr3_nt: TGTGCCAGCGGTCGGAACGGACAGCCCTACAATGAGCAGTTCTTC
j_call: TRBJ2-5; v_call: TRBV20-1; clone_size: few; d_call: .; cdr3_aa: CSARVSGQKTGETQYF; cdr3_nt: TGCAGTGCTAGAGTTTCAGGGCAAAAAACAGGGGAGACCCAGTACTTC
j_call: TRBJ2-1; v_call: TRBV29-1; clone_size: many; d_call: .; cdr3_aa: CSVRDLGNEQFF; cdr3_nt: TGCAGCGTGCGGGATTTAGGGAATGAGCAGTTCTTC
j_call: TRBJ2-3; v_call: TRBV12-3/TRBV12-4; clone_size: few; d_call: .; cdr3_aa: CASSFERSTDTQYF; cdr3_nt: TGTGCCAGCAGTTTCGAGCGAAGCACAGATACGCAGTATTTT
j_call: TRBJ2-1; v_call: TRBV7-2; clone_size: .; d_call: TRBD2; cdr3_aa: CASSYPWGGRGMIEQFF; cdr3_nt: TGTGCCAGCAGCTATCCTTGGGGCGGGAGAGGGATGATTGAGCAGTTCTTC
j_call: TRBJ1-1; v_call: TRBV10-3; clone_size: many; d_call: TRBD1; cdr3_aa: CAISNPGQGNTEAFF; cdr3_nt: TGTGCCATCAGTAATCCGGGACAGGGGAACACTGAAGCTTTCTTT
j_call: TRBJ2-5; v_call: TRBV20-1; clone_size: few; d_call: .; cdr3_aa: CSAARETQYF; cdr3_nt: TGCAGTGCTGCCCGGGAGACCCAGTACTTC
j_call: TRBJ2-2; v_call: TRBV6-4; clone_size: many; d_call: .; cdr3_aa: CASSDRATGELFF; cdr3_nt: TGTGCCAGCAGTGACAGGGCCACCGGGGAGCTGTTTTTT
j_call: TRBJ2-3; v_call: TRBV5-1; clone_size: .; d_call: .; cdr3_aa: CASSPRRSTDTQYF; cdr3_nt: TGCGCCAGCAGCCCGCGTCGTTCCACAGATACGCAGTATTTT
j_call: TRBJ2-1; v_call: TRBV12-3/TRBV12-4; clone_size: .; d_call: .; cdr3_aa: CASSLGLGVSRRNEQFF; cdr3_nt: TGTGCCAGCAGTTTAGGCCTGGGCGTCTCCCGTCGGAATGAGCAGTTCTTC
j_call: TRBJ1-1; v_call: TRBV10-3; clone_size: few; d_call: TRBD1; cdr3_aa: CAITSGTGLNTEAFF; cdr3_nt: TGTGCCATCACCTCCGGGACAGGGCTGAACACTGAAGCTTTCTTT
j_call: TRBJ2-1; v_call: TRBV20-1; clone_size: .; d_call: .; cdr3_aa: CSPVYPEQFF; cdr3_nt: TGCAGTCCCGTATACCCTGAGCAGTTCTTC
j_call: TRBJ2-1; v_call: TRBV28; clone_size: .; d_call: .; cdr3_aa: CASSFDGAGYEQFF; cdr3_nt: TGTGCCAGCAGTTTTGATGGAGCGGGTTATGAGCAGTTCTTC
j_call: TRBJ1-1; v_call: TRBV19; clone_size: .; d_call: .; cdr3_aa: CASSIASGREAFF; cdr3_nt: TGTGCCAGTAGTATAGCATCGGGGAGGGAAGCTTTCTTT
j_call: TRBJ2-1; v_call: TRBV5-6; clone_size: few; d_call: .; cdr3_aa: CASRVRGDYNEQFF; cdr3_nt: TGTGCCAGCAGGGTTCGTGGCGACTACAATGAGCAGTTCTTC
j_call: TRBJ1-5; v_call: TRBV2; clone_size: .; d_call: .; cdr3_aa: CASSGDRRNQPQHF; cdr3_nt: TGTGCCAGCAGCGGAGACAGGAGAAATCAGCCCCAGCATTTT
j_call: TRBJ1-2; v_call: TRBV28; clone_size: .; d_call: TRBD1; cdr3_aa: CASSPPTGLGVYGYTF; cdr3_nt: TGTGCCAGCAGTCCACCGACAGGGCTCGGTGTCTATGGCTACACCTTC
j_call: TRBJ1-2; v_call: TRBV5-1; clone_size: few; d_call: .; cdr3_aa: CASSLDGGWSKGYTF; cdr3_nt: TGCGCCAGCAGCTTGGACGGGGGATGGTCTAAGGGCTACACCTTC
j_call: TRBJ1-1; v_call: TRBV4-2; clone_size: .; d_call: .; cdr3_aa: CASTSPDGNTEAFF; cdr3_nt: TGTGCCAGCACGTCCCCTGACGGGAACACTGAAGCTTTCTTT
j_call: TRBJ2-1; v_call: TRBV20-1; clone_size: once; d_call: .; cdr3_aa: CSLTWGRGNEQFF; cdr3_nt: TGCAGCCTCACGTGGGGAAGGGGGAATGAGCAGTTCTTC
j_call: TRBJ2-1; v_call: TRBV29-1; clone_size: .; d_call: TRBD2; cdr3_aa: CSVLGTSGNNEQFF; cdr3_nt: TGCAGCGTTTTGGGGACTAGCGGGAACAATGAGCAGTTCTTC
j_call: TRBJ2-1; v_call: TRBV6-1; clone_size: .; d_call: .; cdr3_aa: CASSEKAGSYNEQFF; cdr3_nt: TGTGCCAGCAGTGAAAAAGCGGGCTCCTACAATGAGCAGTTCTTC
j_call: TRBJ2-7; v_call: TRBV7-9; clone_size: .; d_call: TRBD1; cdr3_aa: CASGETGGYEQYF; cdr3_nt: TGTGCCAGCGGGGAGACAGGGGGTTACGAGCAGTACTTC
j_call: TRBJ2-1; v_call: TRBV7-2; clone_size: many; d_call: TRBD2; cdr3_aa: CASSPTSGVLNEQFF; cdr3_nt: TGTGCCAGCAGCCCGACTAGCGGGGTTCTCAATGAGCAGTTCTTC
j_call: TRBJ2-5; v_call: TRBV10-2; clone_size: .; d_call: .; cdr3_aa: CASSGVRAEGPGKTQYF; cdr3_nt: TGCGCCAGCAGTGGGGTCCGGGCGGAGGGACCGGGAAAGACCCAGTACTTC
j_call: TRBJ2-5; v_call: TRBV7-2; clone_size: many; d_call: TRBD2; cdr3_aa: CASSWGLGETQYF; cdr3_nt: TGTGCCAGCAGCTGGGGACTAGGCGAGACCCAGTACTTC
j_call: TRBJ2-1; v_call: TRBV20-1; clone_size: few; d_call: .; cdr3_aa: CGGWGEGDEQFF; cdr3_nt: TGCGGAGGGTGGGGGGAAGGGGATGAGCAGTTCTTC
j_call: TRBJ1-1; v_call: TRBV5-1; clone_size: few; d_call: .; cdr3_aa: CASSPLTGRPEAFF; cdr3_nt: TGCGCCAGCAGCCCATTGACAGGTCGGCCTGAAGCTTTCTTT
j_call: TRBJ2-3; v_call: TRBV9; clone_size: many; d_call: .; cdr3_aa: CASSPGEKRTQYF; cdr3_nt: TGTGCCAGCAGCCCGGGGGAAAAGCGTACGCAGTATTTT
j_call: TRBJ2-1; v_call: TRBV12-3/TRBV12-4; clone_size: many; d_call: TRBD2; cdr3_aa: CASSFITGGSEQFF; cdr3_nt: TGTGCCAGCAGTTTCATCACGGGGGGGAGTGAGCAGTTCTTC
j_call: TRBJ1-1; v_call: TRBV7-9; clone_size: .; d_call: TRBD1; cdr3_aa: CASSPSKTGGTEAFF; cdr3_nt: TGTGCCAGCAGCCCGTCGAAGACAGGGGGCACTGAAGCTTTCTTT
j_call: TRBJ2-4; v_call: TRBV7-3; clone_size: .; d_call: .; cdr3_aa: CASSFGTSGAAKNIQYF; cdr3_nt: TGTGCCAGCAGCTTCGGGACGAGCGGAGCAGCCAAAAACATTCAGTACTTC
j_call: TRBJ2-1; v_call: TRBV6-4; clone_size: .; d_call: TRBD2; cdr3_aa: CASSDGTSGDNEQFF; cdr3_nt: TGTGCCAGCAGTGACGGGACTAGCGGAGACAATGAGCAGTTCTTC
j_call: TRBJ2-3; v_call: TRBV20-1; clone_size: .; d_call: .; cdr3_aa: CSARDVTGSYRTDTQYF; cdr3_nt: TGCAGTGCTAGAGATGTTACCGGGTCCTACCGAACAGATACGCAGTATTTT
j_call: TRBJ2-3; v_call: TRBV29-1; clone_size: .; d_call: .; cdr3_aa: CSVEEPTSGGAKTQYF; cdr3_nt: TGCAGCGTTGAAGAACCCACAAGCGGAGGGGCCAAGACGCAGTATTTT
j_call: TRBJ2-3; v_call: TRBV7-3; clone_size: few; d_call: .; cdr3_aa: CASSLISGGGSTDTQYF; cdr3_nt: TGTGCCAGCAGCTTAATCTCTGGCGGAGGGAGCACAGATACGCAGTATTTT
j_call: TRBJ2-2; v_call: TRBV4-3; clone_size: .; d_call: TRBD1; cdr3_aa: CASSQDTGGASGELFF; cdr3_nt: TGCGCCAGCAGCCAAGACACAGGGGGCGCATCCGGGGAGCTGTTTTTT
j_call: TRBJ1-5; v_call: TRBV20-1; clone_size: few; d_call: TRBD1; cdr3_aa: CSARPTGKGSNQPQHF; cdr3_nt: TGCAGTGCTAGGCCGACAGGGAAAGGGAGCAATCAGCCCCAGCATTTT
j_call: TRBJ2-5; v_call: TRBV19; clone_size: .; d_call: .; cdr3_aa: CASGTGTEETQYF; cdr3_nt: TGTGCCAGTGGAACCGGGACGGAAGAGACCCAGTACTTC
j_call: TRBJ2-2; v_call: TRBV12-3/TRBV12-4; clone_size: few; d_call: TRBD1; cdr3_aa: CASVRGQNTGELFF; cdr3_nt: TGTGCCAGCGTGAGGGGGCAGAACACCGGGGAGCTGTTTTTT